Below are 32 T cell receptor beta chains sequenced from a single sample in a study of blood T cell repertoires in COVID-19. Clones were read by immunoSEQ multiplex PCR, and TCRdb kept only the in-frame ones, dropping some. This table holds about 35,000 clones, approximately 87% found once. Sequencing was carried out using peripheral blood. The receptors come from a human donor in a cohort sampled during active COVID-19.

The CDR3 coding sequence is TGTGCCAGCAGCCAAGGGGGGGGAGAGACCCAGTACTTC. Encoded protein: CASSQGGGETQYF. The chain combines TRBV4-2 with TRBJ2-5, with 7 bases matching TRBD2. This CDR3 has 13 residues. Germline-derived CDR1 and CDR2 are LGHNA and YNFKEQ. V was clipped by 1 base and J by 4 bases; unmatched bases: 0.

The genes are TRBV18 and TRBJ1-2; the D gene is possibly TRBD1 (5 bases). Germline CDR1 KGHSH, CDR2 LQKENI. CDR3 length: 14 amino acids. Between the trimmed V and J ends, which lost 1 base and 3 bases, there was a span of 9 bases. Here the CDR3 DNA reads TGTGCCAGCTCACCACTGCAGGGCGACTATGGCTACACCTTC. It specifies CASSPLQGDYGYTF.

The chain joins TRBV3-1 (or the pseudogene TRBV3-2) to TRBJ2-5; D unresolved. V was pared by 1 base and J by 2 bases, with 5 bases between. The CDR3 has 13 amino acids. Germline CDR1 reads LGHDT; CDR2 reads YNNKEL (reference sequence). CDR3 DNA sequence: TGTGCCAGCAGCCAAGTTAATCAAGAGACCCAGTACTTC. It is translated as CASSQVNQETQYF.

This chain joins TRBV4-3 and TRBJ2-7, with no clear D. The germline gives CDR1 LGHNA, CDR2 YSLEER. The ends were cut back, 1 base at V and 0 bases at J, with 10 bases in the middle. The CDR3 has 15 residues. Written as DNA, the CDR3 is TGCGCCAGCAGCCAAGCCCCGGAGAGCTCCTACGAGCAGTACTTC. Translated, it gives CASSQAPESSYEQYF.

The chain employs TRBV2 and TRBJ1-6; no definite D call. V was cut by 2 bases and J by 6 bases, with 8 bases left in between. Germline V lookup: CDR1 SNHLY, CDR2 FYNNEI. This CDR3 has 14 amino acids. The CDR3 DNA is TGTGCCAGCAGTGAAAGAACAGCTAATTCACCCCTCCACTTT. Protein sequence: CASSERTANSPLHF.

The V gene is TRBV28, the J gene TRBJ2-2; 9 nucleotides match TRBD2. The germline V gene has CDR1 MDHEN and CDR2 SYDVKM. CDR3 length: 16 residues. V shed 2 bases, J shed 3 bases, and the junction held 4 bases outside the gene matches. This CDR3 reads CASSLLAGMDTGELFF. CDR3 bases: TGTGCCAGCAGTTTACTAGCGGGGATGGACACCGGGGAGCTGTTTTTT.

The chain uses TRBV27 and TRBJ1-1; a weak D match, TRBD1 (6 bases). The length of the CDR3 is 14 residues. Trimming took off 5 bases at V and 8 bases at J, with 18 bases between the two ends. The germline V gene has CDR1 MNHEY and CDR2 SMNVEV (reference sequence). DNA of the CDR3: TGTGCCAGCAGTCCAAGCGGGGGGCTTAGAGAAGCTTTCTTT. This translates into CASSPSGGLREAFF.

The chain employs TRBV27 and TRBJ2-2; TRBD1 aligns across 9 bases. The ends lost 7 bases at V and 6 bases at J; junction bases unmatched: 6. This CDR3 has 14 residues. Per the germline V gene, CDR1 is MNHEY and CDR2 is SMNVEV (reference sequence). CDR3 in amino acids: CASNPGQGSGELFF. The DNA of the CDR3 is TGTGCCAGCAACCCGGGACAGGGATCCGGGGAGCTGTTTTTT.

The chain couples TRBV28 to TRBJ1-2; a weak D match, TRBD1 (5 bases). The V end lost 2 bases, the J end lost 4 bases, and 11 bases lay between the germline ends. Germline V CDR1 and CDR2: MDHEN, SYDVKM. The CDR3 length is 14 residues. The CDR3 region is CASSLADRIYGYTF. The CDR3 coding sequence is TGTGCCAGCAGTTTAGCAGACAGAATCTATGGCTACACCTTC.

DNA of the CDR3: TGTGCCGCGCCTCGCCCCCAGGGTAGTGTGAACACTGAAGCTTTCTTT. Amino acid sequence: CAAPRPQGSVNTEAFF. This chain uses TRBV28 with TRBJ1-1; D may be TRBD1 (5 bases). The CDR3 is made up of 16 amino acids. Germline loops: CDR1 MDHEN, CDR2 SYDVKM. Trimming pared 11 bases from V and 0 bases from J, leaving 22 bases between.

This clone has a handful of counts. CDR3 nucleotides: TGTGCCAGCGGGACAGGGAACACAGATACGCAGTATTTT. Its translation is CASGTGNTDTQYF. The chain combines TRBV6-5 with TRBJ2-3; 9 nucleotides align to TRBD1. The germline V gene encodes CDR1 MNHEY and CDR2 SVGAGI. This CDR3 contains 13 residues. V trimming: 8 bases; J trimming: 2 bases; junction bases outside the gene matches: 2.

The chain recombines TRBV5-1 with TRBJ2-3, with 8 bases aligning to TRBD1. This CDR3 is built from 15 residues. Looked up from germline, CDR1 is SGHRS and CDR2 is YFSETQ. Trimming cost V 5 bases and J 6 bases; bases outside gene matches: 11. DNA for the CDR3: TGCGCCAGCAGATCGACAGGGGTGAAAGTGGATACGCAGTATTTT. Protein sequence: CASRSTGVKVDTQYF.

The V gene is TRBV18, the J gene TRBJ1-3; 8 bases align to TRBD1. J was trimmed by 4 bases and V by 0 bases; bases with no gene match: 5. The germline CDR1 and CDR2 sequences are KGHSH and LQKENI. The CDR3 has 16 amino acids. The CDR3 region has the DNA TGTGCCAGCTCACCACCGGGCCGGGACAGGGGAAACACCATATATTTT. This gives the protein CASSPPGRDRGNTIYF.

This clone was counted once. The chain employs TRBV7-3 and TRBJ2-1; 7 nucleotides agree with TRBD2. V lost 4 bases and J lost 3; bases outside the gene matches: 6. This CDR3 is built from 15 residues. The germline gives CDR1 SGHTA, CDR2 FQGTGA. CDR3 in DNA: TGTGCCAGCAGCTCAAGCGGGGCGGACTACAATGAGCAGTTCTTC. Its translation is CASSSSGADYNEQFF.

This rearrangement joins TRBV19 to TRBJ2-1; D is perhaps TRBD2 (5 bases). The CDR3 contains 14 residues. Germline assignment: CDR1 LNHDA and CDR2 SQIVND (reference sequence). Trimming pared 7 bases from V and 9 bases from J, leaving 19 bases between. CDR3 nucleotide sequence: TGTGCCAGTAACCGCGGCGGGCGGGCTACTGAGCAGTTCTTC. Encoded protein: CASNRGGRATEQFF.

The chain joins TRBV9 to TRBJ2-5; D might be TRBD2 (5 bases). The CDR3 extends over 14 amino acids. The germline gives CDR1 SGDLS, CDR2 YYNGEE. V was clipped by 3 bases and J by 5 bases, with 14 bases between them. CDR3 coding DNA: TGTGCCAGCAGCGCATCCCTGGGAGCCGAGACCCAGTACTTC. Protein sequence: CASSASLGAETQYF.

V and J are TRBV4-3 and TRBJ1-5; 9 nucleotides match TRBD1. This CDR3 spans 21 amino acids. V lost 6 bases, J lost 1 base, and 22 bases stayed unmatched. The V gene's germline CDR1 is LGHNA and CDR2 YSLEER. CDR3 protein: CASRGEALGTTGGESNQPQHF. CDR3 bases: TGCGCCAGCAGAGGAGAGGCATTAGGTACCACAGGGGGCGAGAGCAATCAGCCCCAGCATTTT.

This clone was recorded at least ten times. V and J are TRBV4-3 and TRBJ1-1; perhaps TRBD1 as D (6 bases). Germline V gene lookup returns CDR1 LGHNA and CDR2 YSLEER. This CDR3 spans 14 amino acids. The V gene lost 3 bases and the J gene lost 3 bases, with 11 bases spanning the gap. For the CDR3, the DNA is TGCGCCAGCAGCCAGGGACAAGCCTACACTGAAGCTTTCTTT. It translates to CASSQGQAYTEAFF.

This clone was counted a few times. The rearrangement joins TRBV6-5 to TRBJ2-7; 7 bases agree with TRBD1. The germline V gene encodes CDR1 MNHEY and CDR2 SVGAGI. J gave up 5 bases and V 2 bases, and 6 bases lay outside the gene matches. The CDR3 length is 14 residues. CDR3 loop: CASSYDRDRNEQYF. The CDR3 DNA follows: TGTGCCAGCAGTTACGACAGGGACCGAAACGAGCAGTACTTC.

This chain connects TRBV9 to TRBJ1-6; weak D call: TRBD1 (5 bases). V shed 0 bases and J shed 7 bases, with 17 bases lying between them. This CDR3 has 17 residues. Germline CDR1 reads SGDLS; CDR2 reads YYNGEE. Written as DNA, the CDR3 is TGTGCCAGCAGCGTAGATGGGTATGGCAGGGAAAATTCACCCCTCCACTTT. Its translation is CASSVDGYGRENSPLHF. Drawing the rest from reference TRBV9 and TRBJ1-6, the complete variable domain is DSGVTQTPKHLITATGQRVTLRCSPRSGDLSVYWYQQSLDQGLQFLIQYYNGEERAKGNILERFSAQQFPDLHSELNLSSLELGDSALYFCASSVDGYGRENSPLHFGNGTRLTVT.

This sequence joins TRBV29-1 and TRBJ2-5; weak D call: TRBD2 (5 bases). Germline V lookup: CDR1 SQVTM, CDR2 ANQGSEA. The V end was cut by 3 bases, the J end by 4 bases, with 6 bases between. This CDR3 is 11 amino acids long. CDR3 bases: TGCAGCGTTGACGAGGGAGAGACCCAGTACTTC. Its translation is CSVDEGETQYF.

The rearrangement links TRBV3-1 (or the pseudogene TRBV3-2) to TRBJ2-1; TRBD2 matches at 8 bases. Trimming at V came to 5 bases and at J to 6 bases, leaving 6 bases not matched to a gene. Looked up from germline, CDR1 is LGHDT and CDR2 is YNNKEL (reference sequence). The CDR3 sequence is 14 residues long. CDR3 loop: CASSETSGSNEQFF. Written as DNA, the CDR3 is TGTGCCAGCAGCGAAACTAGCGGTTCCAATGAGCAGTTCTTC.

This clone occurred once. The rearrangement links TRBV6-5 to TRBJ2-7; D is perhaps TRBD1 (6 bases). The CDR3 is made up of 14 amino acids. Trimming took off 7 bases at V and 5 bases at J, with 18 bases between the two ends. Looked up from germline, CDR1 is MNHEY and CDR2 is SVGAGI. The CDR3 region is CASTGTLRPNEQYF. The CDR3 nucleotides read TGTGCCAGCACCGGGACACTCCGGCCCAACGAGCAGTACTTC.

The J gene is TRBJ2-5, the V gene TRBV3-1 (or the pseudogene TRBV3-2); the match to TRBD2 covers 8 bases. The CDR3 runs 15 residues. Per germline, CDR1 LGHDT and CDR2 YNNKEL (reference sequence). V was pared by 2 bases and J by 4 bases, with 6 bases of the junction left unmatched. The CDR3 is CASSQFGGAGETQYF. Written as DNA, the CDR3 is TGTGCCAGCAGCCAATTCGGGGGGGCCGGAGAGACCCAGTACTTC.

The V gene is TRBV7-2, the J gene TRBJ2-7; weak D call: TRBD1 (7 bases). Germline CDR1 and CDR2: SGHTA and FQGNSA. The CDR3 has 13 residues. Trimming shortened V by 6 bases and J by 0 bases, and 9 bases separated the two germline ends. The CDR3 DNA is TGTGCCAGCAGGCGGGACAGCTCCTACGAGCAGTACTTC. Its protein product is CASRRDSSYEQYF.

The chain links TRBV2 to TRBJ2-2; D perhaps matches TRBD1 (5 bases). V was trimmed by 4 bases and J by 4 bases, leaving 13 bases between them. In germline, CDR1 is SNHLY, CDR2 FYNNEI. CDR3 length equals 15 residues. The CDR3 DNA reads TGTGCCAGCAGTGCCCTCGGACACTCCACCGGGGAGCTGTTTTTT. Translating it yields CASSALGHSTGELFF.

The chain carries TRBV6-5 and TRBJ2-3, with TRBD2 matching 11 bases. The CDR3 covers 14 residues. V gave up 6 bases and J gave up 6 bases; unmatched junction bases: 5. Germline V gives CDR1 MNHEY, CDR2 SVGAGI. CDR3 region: CASSNGLAGDTQYF. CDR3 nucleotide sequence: TGTGCCAGCAGCAACGGACTAGCGGGTGATACGCAGTATTTT.

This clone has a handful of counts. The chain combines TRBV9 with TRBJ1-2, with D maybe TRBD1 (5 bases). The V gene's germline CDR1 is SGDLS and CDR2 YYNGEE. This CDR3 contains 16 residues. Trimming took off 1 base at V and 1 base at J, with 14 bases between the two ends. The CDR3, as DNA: TGTGCCAGCAGCGTACTTTTCTGTGACAGTAACTATGGCTACACCTTC. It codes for CASSVLFCDSNYGYTF.

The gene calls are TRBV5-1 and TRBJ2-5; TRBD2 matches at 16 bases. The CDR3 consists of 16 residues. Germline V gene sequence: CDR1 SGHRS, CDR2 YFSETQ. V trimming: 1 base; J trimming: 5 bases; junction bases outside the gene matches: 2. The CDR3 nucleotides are TGCGCCAGCAGCTTGCTGGGACTAGCGGGGGGGGAGACCCAGTACTTC. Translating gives CASSLLGLAGGETQYF.

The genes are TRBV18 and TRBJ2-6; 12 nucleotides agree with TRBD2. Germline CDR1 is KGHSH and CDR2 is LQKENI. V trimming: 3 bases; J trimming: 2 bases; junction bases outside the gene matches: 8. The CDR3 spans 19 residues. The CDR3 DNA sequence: TGTGCCAGCTCACCCCCTGGGCTAGCGGGGGGGCCTGGGGCCAACGTCCTGACTTTC. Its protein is CASSPPGLAGGPGANVLTF.

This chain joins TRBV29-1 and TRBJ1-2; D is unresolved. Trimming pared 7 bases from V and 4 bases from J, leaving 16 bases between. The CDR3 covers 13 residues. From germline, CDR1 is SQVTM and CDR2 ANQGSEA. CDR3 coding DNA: TGCAGCGCCACAAGCGGCGGAGTCTATGGCTACACCTTC. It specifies CSATSGGVYGYTF.

CDR3 residues: CASSSKDRGAYEQYF. The CDR3 DNA reads TGTGCCAGCAGCTCCAAGGACAGGGGGGCCTACGAGCAGTACTTC. V and J are TRBV5-4 and TRBJ2-7; 10 nucleotides match TRBD1. Germline CDR1 and CDR2: SGHNT and YYREEE (reference sequence). The trim removed 3 bases at V and 2 bases at J, leaving 5 bases unmatched. This CDR3 contains 15 residues. Drawing the rest from reference TRBV5-4 and TRBJ2-7, the complete variable domain is ETGVTQSPTHLIKTRGQQVTLRCSSQSGHNTVSWYQQALGQGPQFIFQYYREEENGRGNFPPRFSGLQFPNYSSELNVNALELDDSALYLCASSSKDRGAYEQYFGPGTRLTVT.